The 10 T cell receptor beta chains listed next were all sequenced from one sample in a study of blood T cell repertoires in COVID-19. Libraries were prepared by immunoSEQ multiplex PCR; TCRdb keeps only in-frame clonotypes and omits some of them. The table records about 220,000 clones, less than 90% of them present only once. Sequencing input: peripheral blood. The receptor source for this set is a man aged 40-55 years with acute or convalescent COVID-19.

The J gene is TRBJ1-2, the V gene TRBV7-9; 10 bases are a match to TRBD1. The CDR3 is 17 amino acids. V lost 1 base and J lost 2; bases outside the gene matches: 7. The germline V gene encodes CDR1 SEHNR and CDR2 FQNEAQ (reference sequence). In DNA, the CDR3 is TGTGCCAGCAGCTTAGGGACAGGGGGATTTTTGAACTATGGCTACACCTTC. Protein sequence: CASSLGTGGFLNYGYTF.

The chain's CDR3 is CASSPIDRARTEAFF. The DNA of the CDR3 is TGCGCCAGCAGCCCAATAGACAGGGCGAGGACTGAAGCTTTCTTT. The chain carries TRBV4-1 and TRBJ1-1, with 7 positions matching TRBD1. The junction had 10 bases not matched to a gene; V was cut back by 4 bases and J by 5 bases. CDR3 length: 15 residues. Germline CDR1 MGHRA, CDR2 YSYEKL.

V gene TRBV11-1 combines with J gene TRBJ2-7; D is unclear. CDR3 length: 11 residues. The V and J ends lost 1 base and 5 bases respectively, with 3 bases between them. Looked up from germline, CDR1 is SGHAT and CDR2 is FQDESV (reference sequence). CDR3 nucleotides: TGTGCCAGCAGCTTAGGAGACGAGCAGTACTTC. As protein: CASSLGDEQYF.

The chain combines TRBV30 with TRBJ1-5; D ambiguous. Germline CDR1 and CDR2: GTSNPN and SVGIG (reference sequence). This CDR3 contains 12 residues. V lost 0 bases, J lost 4 bases, and 4 bases lay in between. CDR3 sequence: CAWSVLNQPQHF. For the CDR3, the DNA is TGTGCCTGGAGTGTCTTAAATCAGCCCCAGCATTTT. The full variable domain, in which reference TRBV30 and TRBJ1-5 provide the parts outside the CDR3, is SQTIHQWPATLVQPVGSPLSLECTVEGTSNPNLYWYRQAAGRGLQLLFYSVGIGQISSEVPQNLSASRPQDRQFILSSKKLLLSDSGFYLCAWSVLNQPQHFGDGTRLSIL.

This chain joins TRBV11-2 and TRBJ2-3; D unresolved. This CDR3 is built from 15 residues. CDR1 is SGHAT, CDR2 FQNNGV, per germline. Trimming took 4 bases from V and 4 from J, leaving 15 bases between them. The CDR3 DNA sequence: TGTGCCAGCAGCTCCCTAAACTTCAACCCAGATACGCAGTATTTT. This sequence encodes CASSSLNFNPDTQYF. The whole variable domain, filled in from reference TRBV11-2 and TRBJ2-3, reads EAGVAQSPRYKIIEKRQSVAFWCNPISGHATLYWYQQILGQGPKLLIQFQNNGVVDDSQLPKDRFSAERLKGVDSTLKIQPAKLEDSAVYLCASSSLNFNPDTQYFGPGTRLTVL.

The chain has TRBV24-1 and TRBJ2-7; possible D gene TRBD1, 6 bases. The CDR3 consists of 15 residues. The germline V gene encodes CDR1 KGHDR and CDR2 SFDVKD. Trimming stripped 5 bases from V and 2 bases from J, with 15 bases between. The CDR3 loop reads CATSGPGAVTYEQYF. The CDR3 nucleotides read TGTGCCACCAGTGGTCCAGGGGCGGTAACCTACGAGCAGTACTTC.

The rearrangement uses TRBV6-5 and TRBJ1-3, with 7 bases that match TRBD1. The CDR3 has 14 amino acids. CDR1 and CDR2 (germline): MNHEY, SVGAGI. With V trimmed by 6 bases and J by 1 base, 3 bases remained unmatched. CDR3 in amino acids: CASRAQGSGNTIYF. As DNA, the CDR3 is TGTGCCAGCAGAGCACAGGGGTCTGGAAACACCATATATTTT.

This sequence joins TRBV27 and TRBJ2-4; the match to TRBD1 covers 9 bases. The CDR3 has 16 residues. The germline CDR1 and CDR2 sequences are MNHEY and SMNVEV (reference sequence). Trimming cost V 6 bases and J 0 bases; bases outside gene matches: 6. Here the CDR3 reads CASSHVQGAAKNIQYF. The DNA of the CDR3 is TGTGCCAGCAGCCATGTACAGGGGGCAGCCAAAAACATTCAGTACTTC.

This chain connects TRBV27 to TRBJ1-4; tentative D call: TRBD1 (6 bases). Trimming stripped 6 bases from V and 9 bases from J, with 17 bases between. Germline CDR1 and CDR2: MNHEY and SMNVEV (reference sequence). The CDR3 length is 14 residues. The CDR3 loop is CASSPYGGGQKLFF. CDR3 sequence (DNA): TGTGCCAGCAGCCCGTATGGGGGCGGCCAAAAACTGTTTTTT.

V is TRBV5-1 and J is TRBJ1-3; TRBD1 matches at 9 bases. The CDR3 length is 15 residues. Germline loops: CDR1 SGHRS, CDR2 YFSETQ. The V and J ends lost 4 bases and 4 bases, in that order; junction bases with no gene match: 6. CDR3: CASSVGQGYGNTIYF. As DNA, the CDR3 is TGCGCCAGCAGCGTTGGACAGGGGTACGGAAACACCATATATTTT. Combining the CDR3 with reference TRBV5-1 and TRBJ1-3 gives the whole variable domain KAGVTQTPRYLIKTRGQQVTLSCSPISGHRSVSWYQQTPGQGLQFLFEYFSETQRNKGNFPGRFSGRQFSNSRSEMNVSTLELGDSALYLCASSVGQGYGNTIYFGEGSWLTVV.